The rows below give T cell receptor beta chains drawn from one sample of a study of blood T cell repertoires in COVID-19. The protocol was immunoSEQ multiplex PCR, while the TCRdb copy is restricted to in-frame clones and leaves out a portion. The sample gives 40,000 to 60,000 clones, roughly 80% of which show up once; 4% to 5.5% is in the top ten. The sample taken for sequencing was peripheral blood. The receptors were gathered from a man aged 45 to 65 with active COVID-19. CDR3s include the opening cysteine and the closing phenylalanine or tryptophan. Each record gives: clone size, D gene, J gene, V gene, CDR3 protein, CDR3 DNA. D genes are given only for firm matches. Size values are once, few and many counts, or a class for expanded clones, and some rows have none.

medium-sized,NA,TRBJ1-5,TRBV2,CASSDKAGGGDQPQHF,TGTGCCAGCAGTGATAAGGCAGGCGGGGGGGATCAGCCCCAGCATTTT
NA,TRBD2,TRBJ2-1,TRBV9,CASSAGGLAGGLGDEQFF,TGTGCCAGCAGCGCCGGCGGGCTAGCGGGGGGGCTTGGCGATGAGCAGTTCTTC
NA,TRBD2,TRBJ2-3,TRBV4-1,CASSQVAGSGGSRTDTQYF,TGCGCCAGCAGCCAAGTCGCTGGTAGCGGGGGGTCCCGCACAGATACGCAGTATTTT
NA,NA,TRBJ2-7,TRBV7-2,CASSLGQGYMGYEQYF,TGTGCCAGCAGCTTAGGCCAGGGATATATGGGCTACGAGCAGTACTTC
NA,NA,TRBJ2-5,TRBV5-1,CASSPSGRGEETQYF,TGCGCCAGCAGCCCCTCCGGGCGGGGAGAAGAGACCCAGTACTTC
few,TRBD1,TRBJ2-7,TRBV6-5,CASSYHRDRDYEQYF,TGTGCCAGCAGTTACCATCGGGACAGGGACTACGAGCAGTACTTC
NA,NA,TRBJ2-5,TRBV6-5,CASSYGPGETQYF,TGTGCCAGCAGTTACGGCCCAGGAGAGACCCAGTACTTC
NA,TRBD2,TRBJ2-3,TRBV7-8,CASSLELAGGPSTDTQYF,TGTGCCAGCAGCTTAGAACTAGCGGGGGGGCCGAGCACAGATACGCAGTATTTT
NA,TRBD2,TRBJ2-5,TRBV5-1,CASSWARGLAGGRETQYF,TGCGCCAGCAGCTGGGCCCGTGGTCTAGCGGGGGGGCGAGAGACCCAGTACTTC
NA,TRBD1,TRBJ1-2,TRBV3-1/TRBV3-2,CASSPPSGGNYGYTF,TGTGCCAGCAGCCCCCCCTCAGGGGGCAACTATGGCTACACCTTC
NA,NA,TRBJ1-4,TRBV28,CASSRSGGSINEKLFF,TGTGCCAGCAGCCGTTCGGGGGGATCAATTAATGAAAAACTGTTTTTT
NA,TRBD1,TRBJ1-4,TRBV25-1,CASSARGLSEKLFF,TGTGCCAGCAGTGCCAGGGGGCTGAGTGAAAAACTGTTTTTT
NA,TRBD1,TRBJ2-5,TRBV14,CASSFTRQGGQETQYF,TGTGCCAGCAGCTTTACTAGACAGGGGGGACAAGAGACCCAGTACTTC
NA,NA,TRBJ2-3,TRBV29-1,CSVEDRASTDTQYF,TGCAGCGTTGAGGACAGAGCTAGCACAGATACGCAGTATTTT
few,NA,TRBJ2-7,TRBV28,CASSMRGIYEQYF,TGTGCCAGCAGTATGAGAGGAATCTACGAGCAGTACTTC
NA,NA,TRBJ1-3,TRBV6-1,CASSGSRGNSGNTIYF,TGTGCCAGCAGTGGGAGTCGAGGGAACTCTGGAAACACCATATATTTT
once,NA,TRBJ2-2,TRBV3-1/TRBV3-2,CASSLTAGATSGTGELFF,TGTGCCAGCAGCTTGACGGCGGGGGCTACCAGCGGCACCGGGGAGCTGTTTTTT